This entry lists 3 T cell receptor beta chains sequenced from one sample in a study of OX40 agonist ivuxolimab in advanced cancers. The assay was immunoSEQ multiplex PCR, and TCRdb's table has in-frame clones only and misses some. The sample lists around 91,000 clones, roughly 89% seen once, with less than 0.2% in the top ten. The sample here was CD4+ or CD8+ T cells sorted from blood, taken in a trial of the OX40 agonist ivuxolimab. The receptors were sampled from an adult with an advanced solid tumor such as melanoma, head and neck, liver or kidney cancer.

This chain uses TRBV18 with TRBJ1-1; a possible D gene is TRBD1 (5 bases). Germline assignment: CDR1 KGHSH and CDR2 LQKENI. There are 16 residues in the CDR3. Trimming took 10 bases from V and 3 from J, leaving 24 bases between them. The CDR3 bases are TGTGCCACCAACCAGCAGGGAGGGACCCGGTACACTGAAGCTTTCTTT. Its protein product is CATNQQGGTRYTEAFF.

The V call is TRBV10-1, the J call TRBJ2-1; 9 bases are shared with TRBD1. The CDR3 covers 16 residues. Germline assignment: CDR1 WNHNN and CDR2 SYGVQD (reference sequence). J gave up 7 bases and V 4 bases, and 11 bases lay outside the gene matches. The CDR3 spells CASSGPTGTGINEQFF. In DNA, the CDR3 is TGCGCCAGCAGTGGGCCGACCGGGACAGGGATAAATGAGCAGTTCTTC.

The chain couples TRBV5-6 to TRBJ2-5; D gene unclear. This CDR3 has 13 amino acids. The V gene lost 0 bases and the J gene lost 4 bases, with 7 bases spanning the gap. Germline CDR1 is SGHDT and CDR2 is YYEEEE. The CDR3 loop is CASSLGQRETQYF. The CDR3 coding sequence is TGTGCCAGCAGCTTGGGGCAGAGAGAGACCCAGTACTTC.